These T cell receptor beta chains were read from a single sample in a study of tumor-infiltrating lymphocytes in localized non-small cell lung cancer. Sequencing was performed with immunoSEQ multiplex PCR; in TCRdb, only in-frame clones are kept and a portion is missing. The sample has 12,000 or so clones, more than 75% seen once; the top ten hold 7.5% to 9.5%. The material sequenced was lung tumor tissue. Receptors originate from a human donor with non-small cell lung cancer. CDR3s include the opening cysteine and the closing phenylalanine or tryptophan. Each record gives: J gene, D gene, V gene, clone size, CDR3 length, CDR3 protein, CDR3 DNA. D genes are given only for firm matches. Size tells how often a clone was seen (once, few, many) or the class of an expanded clone, and some rows leave it out.

>TRBJ2-7|.|TRBV28|.|17
CASSTPAGGMSSYEQYF
TGTGCCAGCAGTACCCCCGCAGGCGGGATGAGCTCCTACGAGCAGTACTTC
>TRBJ2-3|.|TRBV9|.|13
CASRGRSADTQYF
TGTGCCAGCAGGGGTCGATCGGCAGATACGCAGTATTTT
>TRBJ1-6|TRBD1|TRBV5-1|.|16
CASSPSGQGSNSPLHF
TGCGCCAGCAGCCCATCGGGACAGGGGAGCAATTCACCCCTCCACTTT
>TRBJ1-2|TRBD1|TRBV6-5|.|14
CATKDRLDNYGYTF
TGTGCCACCAAGGACAGGCTAGATAACTATGGCTACACCTTC
>TRBJ2-5|.|TRBV5-1|.|12
CASSLGEETQYF
TGCGCCAGCAGCTTGGGCGAAGAGACCCAGTACTTC
>TRBJ2-2|.|TRBV7-9|once|13
CASSSTNTGELFF
TGTGCCAGCAGCTCTACCAACACCGGGGAGCTGTTTTTT
>TRBJ2-2|.|TRBV6-5|.|15
CASMIGRGFFGELFF
TGTGCCAGCATGATAGGTCGGGGGTTCTTCGGGGAGCTGTTTTTT
>TRBJ2-1|TRBD2|TRBV10-1|.|19
CASRWGGGSVVRHSIEQFF
TGCGCCAGCAGGTGGGGAGGCGGGAGTGTGGTGAGGCATAGTATTGAGCAGTTCTTC
>TRBJ2-7|.|TRBV27|.|15
CASSLLGLDPYEQYF
TGTGCCAGCAGTTTACTAGGGCTAGACCCCTACGAGCAGTACTTC
>TRBJ2-1|.|TRBV4-2|.|16
CASSQEAGDPYNEQFF
TGTGCCAGCAGCCAAGAAGCAGGGGACCCCTACAATGAGCAGTTCTTC
>TRBJ1-6|.|TRBV6-5|.|15
CASSYSQGVLSPLHF
TGTGCCAGCAGTTACTCGCAGGGCGTCCTGTCACCCCTCCACTTT
>TRBJ2-1|.|TRBV2|once|14
CASSALSNYNEQFF
TGTGCCAGCAGTGCGCTATCGAACTACAATGAGCAGTTCTTC
>TRBJ2-7|TRBD2|TRBV11-3|.|13
CASSETSGYEQYF
TGTGCCAGCAGTGAAACTAGCGGCTACGAGCAGTACTTC
>TRBJ2-3|.|TRBV7-8|.|19
CASSLVAGAGSLSTDTQYF
TGTGCCAGCAGCTTAGTCGCGGGCGCGGGCTCCCTTAGCACAGATACGCAGTATTTT
>TRBJ2-1|TRBD2|TRBV2|.|17
CASSRPTSGGRYNEQFF
TGTGCCAGCAGTCGACCAACTAGCGGGGGACGCTACAATGAGCAGTTCTTC
>TRBJ2-6|.|TRBV2|.|16
CASSSFGSSGANVLTF
TGTGCCAGCAGCTCCTTTGGTAGCTCTGGGGCCAACGTCCTGACTTTC
>TRBJ2-7|.|TRBV5-5|.|15
CASSLRGGNHYEQYF
TGTGCCAGCAGCTTGAGGGGGGGGAACCACTACGAGCAGTACTTC
>TRBJ1-5|.|TRBV30|.|14
CAWSVVGVTHPQHF
TGTGCCTGGAGTGTAGTAGGAGTAACCCACCCCCAGCATTTT
>TRBJ1-1|.|TRBV5-1|.|15
CASSLAGRRYTEAFF
TGCGCCAGCAGCTTGGCTGGCAGGCGGTACACTGAAGCTTTCTTT
>TRBJ2-7|.|TRBV7-8|.|14
CASSLDGQHYEQYF
TGTGCCAGCAGCTTGGACGGACAGCATTACGAGCAGTACTTC
>TRBJ1-2|.|TRBV5-5|.|17
CASSLAEDGPRLYGYTF
TGTGCCAGCAGCTTGGCCGAGGATGGTCCCAGACTCTATGGCTACACCTTC
>TRBJ2-6|.|TRBV14|.|19
CASSRRTGLGASGANVLTF
TGTGCCAGCAGCCGTCGAACAGGGTTAGGGGCCTCTGGGGCCAACGTCCTGACTTTC
>TRBJ2-5|.|TRBV15|.|17
CATSRDRGEGLEKTQYF
TGTGCCACCAGCAGAGATAGGGGGGAGGGGTTGGAAAAGACCCAGTACTTC
>TRBJ2-2|TRBD2|TRBV5-1|.|14
CASRGTSGTGELFF
TGCGCCAGCAGAGGGACTAGCGGCACCGGGGAGCTGTTTTTT
>TRBJ2-5|.|TRBV6-1|.|15
CASTRAGENQETQYF
TGTGCCAGCACCAGGGCCGGGGAGAACCAAGAGACCCAGTACTTC
>TRBJ2-1|.|TRBV27|.|15
CASSLWANRRNEQFF
TGTGCCAGCAGTTTATGGGCGAACCGTCGCAATGAGCAGTTCTTC
>TRBJ2-1|.|TRBV7-6|.|13
CASSLAKYSEQFF
TGTGCCAGCAGCTTAGCCAAGTATTCGGAGCAGTTCTTC
>TRBJ2-1|.|TRBV28|.|13
CASTSGSHNEQFF
TGTGCCAGCACCTCGGGGAGCCACAATGAGCAGTTCTTC
>TRBJ1-3|.|TRBV18|.|15
CASSPQGVLGNTIYF
TGTGCCAGCTCACCACAGGGGGTACTTGGAAACACCATATATTTT
>TRBJ1-1|.|TRBV7-9|.|17
CASSFLTPGRGRTEAFF
TGTGCCAGCAGCTTCTTAACCCCCGGTCGGGGTCGGACTGAAGCTTTCTTT
>TRBJ1-5|.|TRBV7-2|.|15
CASSLGGTSNQPQHF
TGTGCCAGCAGCTTAGGGGGGACGAGCAATCAGCCCCAGCATTTT
>TRBJ1-2|TRBD1|TRBV7-8|.|16
CASSSTLARGNYGYTF
TGTGCCAGCAGCTCGACTTTGGCCAGGGGGAACTATGGCTACACCTTC
>TRBJ1-1|.|TRBV4-1|.|19
CASSQPLLVPQGGWTEAFF
TGCGCCAGCAGCCAACCATTATTAGTCCCACAGGGTGGGTGGACTGAAGCTTTCTTT
>TRBJ2-3|.|TRBV7-3|.|9
CATPQWQYF
TGTGCCACCCCCCAATGGCAGTATTTT
>TRBJ2-1|.|TRBV11-3|.|13
CASSLIYGSEQFF
TGTGCCAGCAGTCTTATTTATGGCAGTGAGCAGTTCTTC
>TRBJ2-6|.|TRBV28|.|14
CASSFASQANVLTF
TGTGCCAGCAGTTTCGCTAGCCAGGCCAACGTCCTGACTTTC
>TRBJ1-1|.|TRBV5-1|.|15
CASSLVQGVLTEAFF
TGCGCCAGCAGCTTGGTTCAGGGCGTCCTCACTGAAGCTTTCTTT
>TRBJ1-2|.|TRBV30|.|13
CAWSGRDSGGYTF
TGTGCCTGGAGTGGTAGGGACTCCGGTGGCTACACCTTC
>TRBJ1-1|TRBD1|TRBV11-2|.|12
CASTPTGAEAFF
TGTGCCAGCACCCCGACAGGGGCTGAAGCTTTCTTT
>TRBJ2-2|.|TRBV7-9|.|16
CASSYGLGPVGGELFF
TGTGCCAGCAGCTACGGACTGGGCCCCGTGGGGGGGGAGCTGTTTTTT
>TRBJ1-6|.|TRBV2|.|14
CASSVPRGGSPLHF
TGTGCCAGCAGTGTTCCCAGGGGTGGCTCACCCCTCCACTTT
>TRBJ1-5|.|TRBV5-1|few|13
CASSRDSNQPQHF
TGCGCCAGCAGCAGGGATAGCAATCAGCCCCAGCATTTT